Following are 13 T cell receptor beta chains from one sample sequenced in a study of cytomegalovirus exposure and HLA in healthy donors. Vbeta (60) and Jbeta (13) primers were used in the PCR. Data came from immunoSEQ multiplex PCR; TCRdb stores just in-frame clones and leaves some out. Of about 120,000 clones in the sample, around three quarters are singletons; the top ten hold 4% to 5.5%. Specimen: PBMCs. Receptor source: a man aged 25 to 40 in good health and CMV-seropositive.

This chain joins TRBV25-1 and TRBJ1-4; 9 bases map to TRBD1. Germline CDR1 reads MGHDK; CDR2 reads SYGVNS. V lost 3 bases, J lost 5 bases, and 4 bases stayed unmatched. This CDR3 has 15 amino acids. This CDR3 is CASSEPDRGNEKLFF. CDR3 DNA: TGTGCCAGCAGTGAGCCGGACAGGGGAAATGAAAAACTGTTTTTT.

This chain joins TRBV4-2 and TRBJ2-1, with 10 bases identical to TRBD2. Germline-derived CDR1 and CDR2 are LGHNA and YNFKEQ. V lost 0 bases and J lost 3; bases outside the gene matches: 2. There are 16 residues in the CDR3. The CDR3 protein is CASSQDGTSVYNEQFF. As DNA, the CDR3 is TGTGCCAGCAGCCAAGATGGGACTAGCGTCTACAATGAGCAGTTCTTC.

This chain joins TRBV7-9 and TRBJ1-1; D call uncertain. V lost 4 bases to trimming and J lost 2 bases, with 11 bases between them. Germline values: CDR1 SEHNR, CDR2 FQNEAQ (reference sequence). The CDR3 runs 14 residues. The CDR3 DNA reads TGTGCCAGCAGCTCCGGTATATTTAACACTGAAGCTTTCTTT. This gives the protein CASSSGIFNTEAFF.

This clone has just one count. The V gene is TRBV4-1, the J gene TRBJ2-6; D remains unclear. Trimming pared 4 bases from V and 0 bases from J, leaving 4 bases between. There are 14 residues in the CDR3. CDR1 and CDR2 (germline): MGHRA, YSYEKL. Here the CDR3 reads CASSLGSGANVLTF. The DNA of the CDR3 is TGCGCCAGCAGCCTCGGCTCTGGGGCCAACGTCCTGACTTTC.

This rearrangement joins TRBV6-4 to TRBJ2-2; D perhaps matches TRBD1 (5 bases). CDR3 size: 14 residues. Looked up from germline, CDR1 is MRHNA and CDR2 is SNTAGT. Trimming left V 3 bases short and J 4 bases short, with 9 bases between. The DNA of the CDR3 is TGTGCCAGCAGTGAAGGGGAAGCCACCGGGGAGCTGTTTTTT. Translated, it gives CASSEGEATGELFF.

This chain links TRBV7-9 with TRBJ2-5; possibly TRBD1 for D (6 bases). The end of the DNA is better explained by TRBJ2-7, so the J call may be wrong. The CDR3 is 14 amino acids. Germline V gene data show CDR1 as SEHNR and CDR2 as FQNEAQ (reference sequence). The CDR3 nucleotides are TGTGCCAGCAGCTTTAGCCAGGGGAAAAGCGAGCAGTACTTC. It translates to CASSFSQGKSEQYF.

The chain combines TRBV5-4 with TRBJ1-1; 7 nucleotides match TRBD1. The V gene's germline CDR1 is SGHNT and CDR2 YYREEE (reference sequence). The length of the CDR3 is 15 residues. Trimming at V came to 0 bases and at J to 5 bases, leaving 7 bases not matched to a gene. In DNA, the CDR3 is TGTGCCAGCAGCTTGGAACAGGGGTCGAATACTGAAGCTTTCTTT. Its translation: CASSLEQGSNTEAFF.

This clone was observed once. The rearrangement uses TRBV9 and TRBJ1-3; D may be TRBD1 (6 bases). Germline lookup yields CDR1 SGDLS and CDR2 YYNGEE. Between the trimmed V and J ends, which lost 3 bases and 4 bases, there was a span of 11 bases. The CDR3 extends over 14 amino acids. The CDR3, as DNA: TGTGCCAGCAGCGGGGGACATACGGGAAACACCATATATTTT. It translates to CASSGGHTGNTIYF. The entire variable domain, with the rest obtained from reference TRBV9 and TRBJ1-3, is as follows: DSGVTQTPKHLITATGQRVTLRCSPRSGDLSVYWYQQSLDQGLQFLIQYYNGEERAKGNILERFSAQQFPDLHSELNLSSLELGDSALYFCASSGGHTGNTIYFGEGSWLTVV.

The CDR3, as DNA: TGTGCCAGCAGCTCCGGTGCGCGGGGGTCCACAGATACGCAGTATTTT. Residues: CASSSGARGSTDTQYF. This sequence joins TRBV11-2 and TRBJ2-3; 7 bases align to TRBD2. J was trimmed by 2 bases and V by 4 bases; bases with no gene match: 9. Germline-derived CDR1 and CDR2 are SGHAT and FQNNGV. This CDR3 has 16 amino acids.

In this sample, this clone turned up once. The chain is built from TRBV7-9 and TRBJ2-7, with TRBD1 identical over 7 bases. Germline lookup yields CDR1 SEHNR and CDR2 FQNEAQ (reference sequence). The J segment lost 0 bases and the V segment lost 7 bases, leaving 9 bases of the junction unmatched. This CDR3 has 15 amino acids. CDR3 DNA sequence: TGTGCCAGCACCACAGGGGTGTTGAGCTCCTACGAGCAGTACTTC. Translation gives CASTTGVLSSYEQYF.

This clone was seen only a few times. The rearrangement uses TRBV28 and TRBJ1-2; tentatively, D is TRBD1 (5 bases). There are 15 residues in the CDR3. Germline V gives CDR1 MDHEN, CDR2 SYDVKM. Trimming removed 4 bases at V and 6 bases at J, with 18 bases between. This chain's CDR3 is CASSSPQRGSHGYTF. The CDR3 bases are TGTGCCAGCAGTTCCCCCCAGCGGGGCTCTCATGGCTACACCTTC.

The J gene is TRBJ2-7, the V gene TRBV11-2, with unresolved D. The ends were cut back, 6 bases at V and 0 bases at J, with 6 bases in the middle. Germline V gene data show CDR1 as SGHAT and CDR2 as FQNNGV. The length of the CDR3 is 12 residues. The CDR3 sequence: CASSLSSYEQYF. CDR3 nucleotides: TGTGCCAGCAGTCTCTCCTCCTACGAGCAGTACTTC.

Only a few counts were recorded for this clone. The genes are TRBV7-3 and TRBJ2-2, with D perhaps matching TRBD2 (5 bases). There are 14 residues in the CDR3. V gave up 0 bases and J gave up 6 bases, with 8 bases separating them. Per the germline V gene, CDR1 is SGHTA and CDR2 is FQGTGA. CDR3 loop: CASSLTGVAGELFF. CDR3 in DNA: TGTGCCAGCAGCTTAACCGGGGTGGCCGGGGAGCTGTTTTTT.